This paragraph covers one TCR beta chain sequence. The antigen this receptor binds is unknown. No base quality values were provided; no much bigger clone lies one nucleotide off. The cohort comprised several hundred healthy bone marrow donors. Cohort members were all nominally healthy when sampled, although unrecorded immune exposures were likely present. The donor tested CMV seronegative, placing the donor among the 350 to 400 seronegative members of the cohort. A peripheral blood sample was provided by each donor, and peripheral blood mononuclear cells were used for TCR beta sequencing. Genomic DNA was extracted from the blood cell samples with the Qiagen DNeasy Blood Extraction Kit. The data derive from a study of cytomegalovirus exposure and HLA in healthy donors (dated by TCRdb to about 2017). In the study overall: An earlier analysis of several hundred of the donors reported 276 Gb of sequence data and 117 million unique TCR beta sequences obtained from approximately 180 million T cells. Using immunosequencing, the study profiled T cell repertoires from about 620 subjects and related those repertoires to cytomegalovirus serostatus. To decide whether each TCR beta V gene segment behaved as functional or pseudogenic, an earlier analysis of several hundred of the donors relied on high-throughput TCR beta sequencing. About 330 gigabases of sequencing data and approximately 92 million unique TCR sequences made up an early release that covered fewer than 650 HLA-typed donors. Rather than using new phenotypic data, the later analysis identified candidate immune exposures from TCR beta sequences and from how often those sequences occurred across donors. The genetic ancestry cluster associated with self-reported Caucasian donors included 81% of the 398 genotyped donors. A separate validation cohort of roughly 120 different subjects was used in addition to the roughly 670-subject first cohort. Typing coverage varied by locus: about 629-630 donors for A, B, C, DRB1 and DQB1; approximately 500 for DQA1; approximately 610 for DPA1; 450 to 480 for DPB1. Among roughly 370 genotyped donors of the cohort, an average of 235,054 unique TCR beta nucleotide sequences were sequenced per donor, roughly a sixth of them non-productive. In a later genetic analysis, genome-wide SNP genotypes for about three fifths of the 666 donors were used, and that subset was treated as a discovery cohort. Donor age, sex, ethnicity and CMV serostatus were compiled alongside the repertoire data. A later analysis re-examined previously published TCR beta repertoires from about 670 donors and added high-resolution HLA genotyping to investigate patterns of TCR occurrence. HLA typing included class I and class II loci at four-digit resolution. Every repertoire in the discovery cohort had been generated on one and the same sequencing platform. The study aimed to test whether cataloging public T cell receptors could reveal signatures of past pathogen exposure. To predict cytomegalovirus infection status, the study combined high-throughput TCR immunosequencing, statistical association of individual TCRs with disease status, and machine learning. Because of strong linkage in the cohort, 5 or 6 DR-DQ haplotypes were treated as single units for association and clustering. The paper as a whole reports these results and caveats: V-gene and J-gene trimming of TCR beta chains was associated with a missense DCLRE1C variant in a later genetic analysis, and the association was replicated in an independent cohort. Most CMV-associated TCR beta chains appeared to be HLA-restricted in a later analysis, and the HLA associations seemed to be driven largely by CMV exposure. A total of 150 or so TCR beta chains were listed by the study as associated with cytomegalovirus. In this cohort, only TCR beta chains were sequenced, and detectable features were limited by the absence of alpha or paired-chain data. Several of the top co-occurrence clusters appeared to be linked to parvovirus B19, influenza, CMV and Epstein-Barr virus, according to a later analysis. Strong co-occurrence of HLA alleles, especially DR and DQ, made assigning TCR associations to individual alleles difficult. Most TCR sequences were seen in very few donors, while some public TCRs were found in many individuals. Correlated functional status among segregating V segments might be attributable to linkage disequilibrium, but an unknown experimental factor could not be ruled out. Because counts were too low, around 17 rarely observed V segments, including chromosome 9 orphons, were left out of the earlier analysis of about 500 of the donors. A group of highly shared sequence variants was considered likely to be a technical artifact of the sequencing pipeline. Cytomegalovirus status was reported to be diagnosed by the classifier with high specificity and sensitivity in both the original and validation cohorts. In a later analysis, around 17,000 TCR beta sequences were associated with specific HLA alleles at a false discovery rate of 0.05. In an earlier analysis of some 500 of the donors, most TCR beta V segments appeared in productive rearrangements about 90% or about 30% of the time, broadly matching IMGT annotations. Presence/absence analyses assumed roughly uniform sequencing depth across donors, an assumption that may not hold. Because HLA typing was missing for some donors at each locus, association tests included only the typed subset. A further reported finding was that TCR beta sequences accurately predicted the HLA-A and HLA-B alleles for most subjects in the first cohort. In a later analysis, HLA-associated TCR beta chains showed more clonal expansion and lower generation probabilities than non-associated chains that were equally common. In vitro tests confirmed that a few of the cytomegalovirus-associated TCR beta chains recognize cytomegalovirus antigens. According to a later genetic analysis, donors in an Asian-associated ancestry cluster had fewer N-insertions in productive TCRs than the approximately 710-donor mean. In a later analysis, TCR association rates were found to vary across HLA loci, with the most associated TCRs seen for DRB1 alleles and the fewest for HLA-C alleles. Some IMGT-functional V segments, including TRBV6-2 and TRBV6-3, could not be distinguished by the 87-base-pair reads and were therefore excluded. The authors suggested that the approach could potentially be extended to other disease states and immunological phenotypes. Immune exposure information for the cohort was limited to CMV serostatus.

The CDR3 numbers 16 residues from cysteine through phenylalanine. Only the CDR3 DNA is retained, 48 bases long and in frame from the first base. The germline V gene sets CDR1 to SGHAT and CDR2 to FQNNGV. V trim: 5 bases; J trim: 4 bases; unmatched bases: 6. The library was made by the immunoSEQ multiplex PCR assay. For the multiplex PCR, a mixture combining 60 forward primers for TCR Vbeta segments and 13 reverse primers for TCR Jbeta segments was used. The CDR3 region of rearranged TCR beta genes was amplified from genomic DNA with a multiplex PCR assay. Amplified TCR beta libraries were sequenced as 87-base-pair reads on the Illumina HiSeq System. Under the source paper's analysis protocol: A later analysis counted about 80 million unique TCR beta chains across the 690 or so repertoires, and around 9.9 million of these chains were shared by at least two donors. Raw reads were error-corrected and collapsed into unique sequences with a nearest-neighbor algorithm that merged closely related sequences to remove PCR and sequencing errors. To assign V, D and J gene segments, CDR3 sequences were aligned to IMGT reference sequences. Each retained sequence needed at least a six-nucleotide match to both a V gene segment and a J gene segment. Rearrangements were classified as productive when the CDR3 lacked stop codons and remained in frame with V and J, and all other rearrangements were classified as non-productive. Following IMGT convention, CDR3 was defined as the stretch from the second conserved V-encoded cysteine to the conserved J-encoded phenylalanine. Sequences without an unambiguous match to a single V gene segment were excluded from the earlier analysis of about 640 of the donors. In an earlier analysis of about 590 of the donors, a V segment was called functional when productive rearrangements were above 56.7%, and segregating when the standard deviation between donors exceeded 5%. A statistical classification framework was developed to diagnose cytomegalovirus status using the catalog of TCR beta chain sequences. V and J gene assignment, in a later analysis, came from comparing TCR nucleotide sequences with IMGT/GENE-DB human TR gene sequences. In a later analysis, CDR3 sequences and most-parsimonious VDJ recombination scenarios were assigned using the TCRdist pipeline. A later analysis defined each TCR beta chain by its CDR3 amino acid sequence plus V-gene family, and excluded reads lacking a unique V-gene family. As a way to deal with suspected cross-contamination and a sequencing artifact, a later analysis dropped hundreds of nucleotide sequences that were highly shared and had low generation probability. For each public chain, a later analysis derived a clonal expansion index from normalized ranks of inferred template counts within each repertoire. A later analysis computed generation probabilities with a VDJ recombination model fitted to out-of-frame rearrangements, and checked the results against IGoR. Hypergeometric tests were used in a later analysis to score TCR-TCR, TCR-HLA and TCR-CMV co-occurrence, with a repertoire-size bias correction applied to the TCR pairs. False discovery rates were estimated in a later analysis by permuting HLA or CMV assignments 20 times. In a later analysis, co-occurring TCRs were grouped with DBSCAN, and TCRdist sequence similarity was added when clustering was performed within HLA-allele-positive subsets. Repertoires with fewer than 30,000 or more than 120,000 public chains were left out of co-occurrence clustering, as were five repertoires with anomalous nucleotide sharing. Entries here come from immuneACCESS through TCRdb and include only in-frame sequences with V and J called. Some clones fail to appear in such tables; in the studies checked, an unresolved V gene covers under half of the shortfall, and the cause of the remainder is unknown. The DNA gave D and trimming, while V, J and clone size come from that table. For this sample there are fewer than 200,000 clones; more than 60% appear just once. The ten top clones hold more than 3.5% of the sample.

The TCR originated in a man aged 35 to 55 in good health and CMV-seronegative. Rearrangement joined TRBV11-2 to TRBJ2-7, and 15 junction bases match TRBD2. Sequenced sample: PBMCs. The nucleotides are TGTGCCAGCAGCCTAGGACTAGCGGGGGGGCTATACGAGCAGTACTTC. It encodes CASSLGLAGGLYEQYF.